Presented here are 11 T cell receptor beta chains from one specimen sequenced in a study of T-cell memory formation after mild COVID-19. In TCRdb, the 5' RACE reads were re-called with MiXCR into one record per CDR3 protein. This sample carries about 150,000 distinct CDR3 sequences, roughly 14% of them seen once, and the ten largest clones take 13% to 15%. Material: PBMCs or a T cell subset sorted from them (not recorded which). These receptors all stem from an adult woman who had mild COVID-19 (a few samples of this study predate the infection). Cell type and time point are not known.

This clonotype appeared a few times. The V call is TRBV10-3, the J call TRBJ2-1; 8 nucleotides agree with TRBD1. V dropped 5 bases and J dropped 0; count of bases not matched to a gene: 9. Germline-derived CDR1 and CDR2 are ENHRY and SYGVKD. The length of the CDR3 is 17 residues. The CDR3 coding sequence is TGTGCCATCAGTTCCTGGACAGGGCCGAGCTCCTACAATGAGCAGTTCTTC. It specifies CAISSWTGPSSYNEQFF.

CDR3 sequence reads: CASSLGQGRGTDTQYF. The CDR3 region has the DNA TGCGCCAGCAGCTTGGGTCAGGGCAGGGGCACAGATACGCAGTATTTT. The rearrangement uses TRBV5-1 and TRBJ2-3, with TRBD1 as a possible D gene (5 bases). Per germline, CDR1 SGHRS and CDR2 YFSETQ. The CDR3 extends over 16 amino acids. Trimming took off 0 bases at V and 1 base at J, with 12 bases between the two ends.

This clonotype was recorded a few times. This chain connects TRBV5-1 to TRBJ1-1; the D gene is possibly TRBD1 (6 bases). Germline CDR1 is SGHRS and CDR2 is YFSETQ. The ends were cut back, 2 bases at V and 1 base at J, with 9 bases in the middle. This CDR3 spans 14 amino acids. The CDR3 loop reads CASSFGQRNTEAFF. CDR3 DNA: TGCGCCAGCAGCTTCGGACAGAGGAACACTGAAGCTTTCTTT.

This clonotype has just a few counts. The chain uses TRBV6-2 or TRBV6-3 and TRBJ1-1, with TRBD1 matching over 9 bases. CDR3 length equals 15 residues. With V trimmed by 5 bases and J by 3 bases, 7 bases remained unmatched. The germline CDR1 and CDR2 sequences are MNHEY and SVGEGT. DNA of the CDR3: TGTGCCAGCAGTACACAGGGACAGGGACACACTGAAGCTTTCTTT. Protein product: CASSTQGQGHTEAFF.

This clonotype was counted between two and nine times. The rearrangement joins TRBV15 to TRBJ1-1; D uncertain. Germline CDR1 reads LNHNV; CDR2 reads YYDKDF (reference sequence). Deletions cut 4 bases from V and 4 bases from J, with 7 bases between. This CDR3 has 12 amino acids. CDR3 loop: CATSITATEAFF. The CDR3 DNA follows: TGTGCCACCAGCATAACAGCCACTGAAGCTTTCTTT.

This clonotype has ten or more counts. The V and J genes are TRBV7-9 and TRBJ2-1, with TRBD2 as a possible D gene (5 bases). This CDR3 spans 13 amino acids. The V and J ends lost 4 bases and 4 bases respectively, with 8 bases between them. Looked up from germline, CDR1 is SEHNR and CDR2 is FQNEAQ (reference sequence). The DNA for the CDR3 is TGTGCCAGCAGCTCCACTAGTTACAATGAGCAGTTCTTC. It yields the protein CASSSTSYNEQFF.

The chain uses TRBV6-5 and TRBJ2-7, with 12 bases matching TRBD2. The CDR3 contains 17 residues. CDR1 and CDR2 (germline): MNHEY, SVGAGI. With V trimmed by 6 bases and J by 1 base, 10 bases remained unmatched. The CDR3 is CASSRGLAGPLSYEQYF. The CDR3 DNA reads as TGTGCCAGCAGCCGCGGACTAGCGGGACCGCTTTCCTACGAGCAGTACTTC.

This clonotype has a handful of counts. CDR3 DNA: TGTGCCACCAGCAGAGATCAGAATTCACCCCTCCACTTT. This translates into CATSRDQNSPLHF. This chain connects TRBV15 to TRBJ1-6; no definite D call. The germline V gene has CDR1 LNHNV and CDR2 YYDKDF (reference sequence). There are 13 residues in the CDR3. With 0 bases removed from V and 7 bases from J, the gap between germline ends came to 4 bases.

There are a few counts of this clonotype. This chain uses TRBV5-6 with TRBJ1-5, with no clear D. The CDR3 length is 15 residues. Germline values: CDR1 SGHDT, CDR2 YYEEEE. V was shortened by 3 bases and J by 6 bases, with 16 bases between the two germline ends. The CDR3, as DNA: TGTGCCAGCAGCTCGAAAATGAACCGGGCTCAGCCCCAGCATTTT. Amino acid sequence: CASSSKMNRAQPQHF. Full variable domain (remainder filled in from reference TRBV5-6 and TRBJ1-5): DAGVTQSPTHLIKTRGQQVTLRCSPKSGHDTVSWYQQALGQGPQFIFQYYEEEERQRGNFPDRFSGHQFPNYSSELNVNALLLGDSALYLCASSSKMNRAQPQHFGDGTRLSIL.

V usage is TRBV7-9 and J usage is TRBJ2-7; 7 positions agree with TRBD2. Losses at the gene ends were 4 bases for V and 5 bases for J; bases not matched to a gene: 11. The CDR3 is made up of 15 amino acids. CDR1 and CDR2 (germline): SEHNR, FQNEAQ (reference sequence). The CDR3 loop is CASSSPWGGDHEQYF. CDR3 bases: TGTGCCAGCAGCTCCCCGTGGGGAGGGGACCACGAGCAGTACTTC.

This clonotype was recorded a few times. This chain connects TRBV12-3 or TRBV12-4 to TRBJ2-7; D gene ambiguous. Deletions cut 3 bases from V and 1 base from J, with 7 bases between. CDR3 length equals 13 residues. The CDR3 nucleotides are TGTGCCAGCAGTTTGATGGATTCCTACGAGCAGTACTTC. Encoded protein: CASSLMDSYEQYF.